The following is a TCR beta chain sequence with its context. Its specificity is not known. Via template switching, UMIs carrying a 6-nucleotide sample barcode were introduced. Reanalyzing the 5' RACE reads, TCRdb keeps one entry per CDR3 protein, without DNA. The specimen's table records over 150,000 distinct CDR3 sequences. The record originates from a study of monozygotic twins with inflammatory bowel disease. Every single donor had a 2.5 ml blood sample drawn. Germline assignment: CDR1 SQVTM and CDR2 ANQGSEA. This CDR3 is built from 12 residues. Study conclusions and caveats: Repertoire similarity was not found to differ between concordant and discordant twins, possibly from limited power.

Sequencing was carried out using blood. The sequence derives from a human donor with ulcerative colitis or Crohn's disease, or a healthy co-twin of an affected twin (not recorded which). The rearrangement links TRBV29-1 to TRBJ2-5. CDR3 sequence reads: CSVVPNQETQYF.